The entry below gives a single T cell receptor beta chain sequence along with its context. Its antigen remains unknown. The data stem from a study of cytomegalovirus exposure and HLA in healthy donors. Looking at the study overall: Most genotyped donors, approximately 81% of 398, had Caucasian-associated genetic ancestry. Overall study findings and caveats: Analysis was carried out at a later point, and it linked a missense DCLRE1C variant to TCR beta V- and J-gene trimming. The authors reported that TCR beta sequences could predict HLA-A and HLA-B alleles. These predictions were accurate for most subjects in the first cohort. Prior analysis indicated that the majority of TCR beta V segments exhibited productivity approximately 90% or approximately 30% of the time.

The primer mix had 60 Vbeta and 13 Jbeta primers. Measured with immunoSEQ multiplex PCR; TCRdb has only the in-frame clones, and not every one. The sample has 200,000 to 250,000 clones, 80% to 85% seen once. The germline V gene encodes CDR1 GTSNPN and CDR2 SVGIG (reference sequence). Trimming cost V 0 bases and J 4 bases, with 10 bases left between them. The CDR3 is 13 amino acids. Sequenced input: PBMCs. The receptor was isolated from a woman aged 60-75 years in good health and CMV-seropositive. The V call is TRBV30, the J call TRBJ2-7, with no clear D. CDR3 sequence (DNA): TGTGCCTGGAGTGTACAGTCTGGATACGAGCAGTACTTC. It translates to CAWSVQSGYEQYF.